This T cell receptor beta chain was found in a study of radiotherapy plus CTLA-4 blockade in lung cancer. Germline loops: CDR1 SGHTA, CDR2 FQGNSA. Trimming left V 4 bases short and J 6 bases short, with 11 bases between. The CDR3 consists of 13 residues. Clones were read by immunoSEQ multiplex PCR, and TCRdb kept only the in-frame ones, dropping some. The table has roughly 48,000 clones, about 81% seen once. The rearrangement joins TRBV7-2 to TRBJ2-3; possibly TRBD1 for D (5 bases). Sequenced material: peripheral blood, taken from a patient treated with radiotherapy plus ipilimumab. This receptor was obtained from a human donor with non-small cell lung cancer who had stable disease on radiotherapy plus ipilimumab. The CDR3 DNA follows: TGTGCCAGCAGCTCCTCAGGGATGGATACGCAGTATTTT. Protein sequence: CASSSSGMDTQYF.